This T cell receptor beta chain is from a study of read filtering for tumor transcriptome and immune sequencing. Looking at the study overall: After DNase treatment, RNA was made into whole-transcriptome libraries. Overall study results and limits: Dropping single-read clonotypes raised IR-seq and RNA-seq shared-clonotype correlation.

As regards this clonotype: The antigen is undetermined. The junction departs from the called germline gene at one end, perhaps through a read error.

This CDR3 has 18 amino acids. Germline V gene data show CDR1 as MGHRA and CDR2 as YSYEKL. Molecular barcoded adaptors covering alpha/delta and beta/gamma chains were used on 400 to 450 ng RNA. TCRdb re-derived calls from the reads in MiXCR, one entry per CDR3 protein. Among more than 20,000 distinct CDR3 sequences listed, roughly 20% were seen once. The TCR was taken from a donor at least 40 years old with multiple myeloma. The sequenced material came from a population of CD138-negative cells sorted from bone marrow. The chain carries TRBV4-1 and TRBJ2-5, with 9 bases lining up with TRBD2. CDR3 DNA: TGCGCCAGCAGCCAAGATAGGGTTCCTAGCGGGAAAAGTGAGATCCAGTACTTC. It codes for CASSQDRVPSGKSEIQYF.